This T cell receptor (beta chain) was identified in a study of T cell responses to AZD1222 COVID-19 vaccine. Regarding the study as a whole: Researchers took repertoire samples only after the peak T cell response had come.

Here immunoSEQ multiplex PCR was the method, and the copy in TCRdb shows in-frame clones only, minus some. This sample has approximately 110,000 clones, with 65% to 85% found just once. The CDR3 extends over 16 amino acids. CDR1 MGHDK and CDR2 SYGVNS come from the germline V gene. Trimming shortened V by 4 bases and J by 3 bases, and 19 bases separated the two germline ends. As for this clone: Its matching antigen is unknown.

The J gene is TRBJ2-7, the V gene TRBV25-1; the D gene is possibly TRBD1 (6 bases). This sample comprised peripheral blood, obtained on day 0 of AZD1222 vaccination. The sequence was collected from an adult in good health. The CDR3 bases are TGTGCCAGCAGTGCCCGGGACACTCACTATTTCTACGAGCAGTACTTC. Translating gives CASSARDTHYFYEQYF.